These 11 T cell receptor beta chains came from one sample sequenced in a study of shared clonotypes between healthy human individuals. The table came from immunoSEQ multiplex PCR; TCRdb's copy has only in-frame clones and leaves some out. This table has 850,000 to 1,200,000 clones, more than 60% appearing once. The sequenced sample was memory CD4+ T cells sorted from blood. As for subset: CD45RA-negative fraction. The receptors here all came from a man aged 18 to 30 in good health.

The chain links TRBV30 to TRBJ2-1, with a tentative D call TRBD2 (6 bases). The CDR3 extends over 12 amino acids. Germline V gene sequence: CDR1 GTSNPN, CDR2 SVGIG (reference sequence). V lost 3 bases and J 9 bases, leaving 12 bases between the germline ends. Here the CDR3 reads CAWREGLGEQFF. In nucleotides, the CDR3 is TGTGCCTGGAGGGAGGGCTTGGGTGAGCAGTTCTTC.

V usage is TRBV10-3 and J usage is TRBJ2-7; perhaps TRBD1 as D (5 bases). V lost 7 bases and J 5 bases, leaving 18 bases between the germline ends. Germline values: CDR1 ENHRY, CDR2 SYGVKD. The CDR3 is made up of 14 amino acids. CDR3 DNA sequence: TGTGCCATCACACGACAGCCATCGGTCGACGAGCAGTACTTC. Amino acid sequence: CAITRQPSVDEQYF.

In this sample, this clone turned up once. The CDR3 DNA reads TGTGCCAGCAGTTCCCGGGCAGGGGGATCCCACTCCTACGAGCAGTACTTC. Protein sequence: CASSSRAGGSHSYEQYF. The chain recombines TRBV27 with TRBJ2-7, with TRBD1 matching over 7 bases. CDR1 and CDR2 from the germline V gene are MNHEY and SMNVEV (reference sequence). With 4 bases clipped from V and 0 bases from J, the junction kept 12 bases outside the gene matches. The CDR3 runs to 17 residues.

J is TRBJ1-2 and V is TRBV6-1; D uncertain. The CDR3 is 11 residues long. V shed 6 bases and J shed 8 bases, with 10 bases lying between them. Germline V gene data show CDR1 as MNHNS and CDR2 as SASEGT. The CDR3 sequence is CASRPQTGYTF. CDR3 DNA: TGTGCCAGCAGACCCCAGACAGGCTACACCTTC.

This clone is a singleton in its sample. V usage is TRBV28 and J usage is TRBJ2-1; TRBD1 might be the D (5 bases). V lost 7 bases, J lost 5 bases, and 9 bases lay in between. Germline loops: CDR1 MDHEN, CDR2 SYDVKM. CDR3 size: 12 residues. The CDR3 loop is CASTLGDNEQFF. Written as DNA, the CDR3 is TGTGCCAGCACCTTAGGGGACAATGAGCAGTTCTTC.

V is TRBV30 and J is TRBJ2-5, with 7 bases identical to TRBD1. The CDR3 is made up of 15 amino acids. Per germline, CDR1 GTSNPN and CDR2 SVGIG (reference sequence). With 8 bases clipped from V and 2 bases from J, the junction kept 14 bases outside the gene matches. In DNA, the CDR3 is TGTGCCCGACAGAATTCCGGGACAGATCAAGAGACCCAGTACTTC. This codes for CARQNSGTDQETQYF. The entire variable domain, with the rest obtained from reference TRBV30 and TRBJ2-5, is as follows: SQTIHQWPATLVQPVGSPLSLECTVEGTSNPNLYWYRQAAGRGLQLLFYSVGIGQISSEVPQNLSASRPQDRQFILSSKKLLLSDSGFYLCARQNSGTDQETQYFGPGTRLLVL.

V and J are TRBV30 and TRBJ1-2; TRBD1 matches at 10 bases. V dropped 1 base and J dropped 8; count of bases not matched to a gene: 16. CDR1 and CDR2 from the germline V gene are GTSNPN and SVGIG (reference sequence). CDR3 length: 17 residues. The CDR3 DNA follows: TGTGCCTGGAGTGGAGAGACGAACCGGGACAGGGGAGGCGGCTACACCTTC. Its protein product is CAWSGETNRDRGGGYTF. The variable domain in full, with the rest retrieved from reference TRBV30 and TRBJ1-2, is SQTIHQWPATLVQPVGSPLSLECTVEGTSNPNLYWYRQAAGRGLQLLFYSVGIGQISSEVPQNLSASRPQDRQFILSSKKLLLSDSGFYLCAWSGETNRDRGGGYTFGSGTRLTVV.

In this sample, this clone turned up a few times. The rearrangement links TRBV28 to TRBJ1-4, with D perhaps TRBD1 (5 bases). Trimming took 5 bases from V and 8 from J, leaving 18 bases between them. Per germline, CDR1 MDHEN and CDR2 SYDVKM. This CDR3 contains 15 residues. In DNA form, the CDR3 reads TGTGCCAGCAGTCCCCCGGGTGGGGGTAAGGAAAAACTGTTTTTT. Amino acids: CASSPPGGGKEKLFF.

The count of this clone is one. V usage is TRBV4-1 and J usage is TRBJ2-7, with 10 bases aligning to TRBD2. Germline CDR1 is MGHRA and CDR2 is YSYEKL. Germline trimming cut 4 bases from V and 2 bases from J; bases unmatched to any gene: 2. The CDR3 extends over 14 amino acids. The CDR3 DNA reads as TGCGCCAGCAGCCGGACTAGCGGTCCCTACGAGCAGTACTTC. It translates to CASSRTSGPYEQYF.

The J gene is TRBJ1-1, the V gene TRBV27; TRBD1 matches at 7 bases. Trimming cost V 5 bases and J 4 bases; bases outside gene matches: 4. Germline assignment: CDR1 MNHEY and CDR2 SMNVEV (reference sequence). The CDR3 runs to 13 residues. CDR3 DNA sequence: TGTGCCAGCAGTGGTGACAGGGTCACTGAAGCTTTCTTT. Translating it yields CASSGDRVTEAFF.

The gene calls are TRBV6-1 and TRBJ2-5; D unclear. The V gene lost 4 bases and the J gene lost 6 bases, with 12 bases spanning the gap. The CDR3 length is 13 residues. In germline, CDR1 is MNHNS, CDR2 SASEGT. The CDR3 DNA reads as TGTGCCAGCAGTGCACAGAGATTGAAGACCCAGTACTTC. Amino acids: CASSAQRLKTQYF.